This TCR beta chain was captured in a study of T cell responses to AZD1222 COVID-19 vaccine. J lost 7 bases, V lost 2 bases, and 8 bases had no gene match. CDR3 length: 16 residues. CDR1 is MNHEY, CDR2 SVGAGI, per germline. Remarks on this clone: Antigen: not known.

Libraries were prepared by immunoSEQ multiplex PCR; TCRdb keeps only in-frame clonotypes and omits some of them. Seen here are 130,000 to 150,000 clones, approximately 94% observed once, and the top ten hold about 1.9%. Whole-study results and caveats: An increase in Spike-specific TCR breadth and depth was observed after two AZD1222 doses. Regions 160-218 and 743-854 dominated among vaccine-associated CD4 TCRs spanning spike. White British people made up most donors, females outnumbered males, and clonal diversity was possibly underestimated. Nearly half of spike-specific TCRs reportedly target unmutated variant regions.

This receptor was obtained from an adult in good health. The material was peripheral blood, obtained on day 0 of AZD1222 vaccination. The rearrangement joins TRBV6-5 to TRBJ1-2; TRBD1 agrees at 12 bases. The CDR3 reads CASSYTGTGGTIGYTF. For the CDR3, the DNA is TGTGCCAGCAGTTACACCGGGACAGGGGGCACGATTGGCTACACCTTC.